This T cell receptor (beta chain) was recorded in a study of blood T cells in healthy people across ages. For this clonotype: No antigen is known for it.

The germline V gene has CDR1 ENHRY and CDR2 SYGVKD. V was shortened by 7 bases and J by 0 bases, with 11 bases between the two germline ends. The CDR3 length is 14 residues. General study findings and limits: As age increased, TCR beta diversity per million T cells fell in a roughly linear fashion. Diversity of TCR beta correlated strongly with naive T cell percentage.

A second PCR of about 6 to 11 cycles used a sample-barcoded 5' primer and a J-beta primer mix. In TCRdb, the 5' RACE reads were re-called with MiXCR into one record per CDR3 protein. This sample has nearly 800,000 distinct CDR3 sequences, with 56% found just once. Extraction yielded at least 6 micrograms of total RNA per sample. The receptor was derived from a man between 35 and 55 years old in good health. The source material was blood. The chain carries TRBV10-3 and TRBJ2-3, with D perhaps given as TRBD1 or TRBD2 (5 bases each). CDR3 in amino acids: CAINGWDSTDTQYF. DNA for the CDR3: TGTGCCATCAATGGATGGGACAGCACAGATACGCAGTATTTT.